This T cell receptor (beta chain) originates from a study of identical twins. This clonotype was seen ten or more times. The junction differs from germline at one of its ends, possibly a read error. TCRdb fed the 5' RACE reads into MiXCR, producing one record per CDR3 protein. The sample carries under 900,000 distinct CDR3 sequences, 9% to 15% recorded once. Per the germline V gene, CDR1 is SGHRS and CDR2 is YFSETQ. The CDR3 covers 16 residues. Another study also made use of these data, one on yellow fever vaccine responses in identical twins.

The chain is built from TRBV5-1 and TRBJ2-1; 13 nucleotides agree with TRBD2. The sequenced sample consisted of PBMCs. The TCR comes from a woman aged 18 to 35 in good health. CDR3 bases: TGTGCCAGCAGCTTAGAGGGACTAGCGGGGTACAATGAGCAGTTCTTC. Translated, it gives CASSLEGLAGYNEQFF.